The rows below give T cell receptor beta chains drawn from one sample of a study of T cells after posttransplantation cyclophosphamide. Profiled with immunoSEQ multiplex PCR; TCRdb holds only in-frame clones, not every one. The repertoire consists of about 14,000 clones, none detected only once. The sequencing used PBMCs, collected more than 1,000 days after allogeneic stem cell transplant with posttransplant cyclophosphamide. Receptors were obtained from a female patient between 35 and 55 years old who received an allogeneic stem cell transplant from a related donor, was CMV-positive, and had no GVHD. Part of the T cells may come from the graft donor. Each CDR3 is given with its conserved first and last residue. D genes are given only for firm matches. Not all rows give a size; the values are once, few, many and, for expanded clones, a class.

D gene	V gene	J gene	clone size	CDR3 protein	CDR3 DNA
NA	TRBV28	TRBJ1-2	many	CASSLLEGWNYGYTF	TGTGCCAGCAGTTTATTGGAGGGTTGGAACTATGGCTACACCTTC
TRBD1	TRBV6-4	TRBJ1-6	NA	CASSAGTGPSPLHF	TGTGCCAGCAGTGCCGGGACAGGCCCTTCACCCCTCCACTTT
TRBD1	TRBV7-8	TRBJ1-2	many	CASSGQGLYGYTF	TGTGCCAGCTCCGGACAGGGGCTCTATGGCTACACCTTC
NA	TRBV19	TRBJ2-7	many	CASSRGEYEQYF	TGTGCCAGTAGTAGGGGAGAATACGAGCAGTACTTC
NA	TRBV5-1	TRBJ1-1	NA	CASSRDKMNTEAFF	TGCGCCAGCAGCCGGGACAAGATGAACACTGAAGCTTTCTTT
TRBD1	TRBV19	TRBJ2-7	many	CASGTGQYYEQYF	TGTGCCAGTGGGACGGGACAGTACTACGAGCAGTACTTC
TRBD1	TRBV4-3	TRBJ1-2	many	CASSQLTGEGYTF	TGCGCCAGCAGCCAGCTGACAGGGGAGGGCTACACCTTC
TRBD2	TRBV13	TRBJ2-7	few	CASRRAGGTYEQYF	TGTGCCAGCAGGAGAGCGGGGGGTACCTACGAGCAGTACTTC
NA	TRBV7-3	TRBJ1-6	many	CASSSRQGTPLHF	TGTGCCAGCAGCTCCCGGCAGGGTACACCCCTCCACTTT
NA	TRBV27	TRBJ2-3	many	CASSLYGAGADTQYF	TGTGCCAGCAGTTTATACGGCGCGGGTGCAGATACGCAGTATTTT
NA	TRBV11-3	TRBJ1-1	many	CASSLGGQPTTEAFF	TGTGCCAGCAGCTTAGGGGGACAACCGACCACTGAAGCTTTCTTT
TRBD1	TRBV27	TRBJ2-5	many	CASSLTGGAQETQYF	TGTGCCAGCAGTTTGACAGGGGGGGCACAAGAGACCCAGTACTTC
NA	TRBV6-5	TRBJ1-4	few	CASSRHTRGHEKLFF	TGTGCCAGCAGTCGCCACACAAGGGGCCATGAAAAACTGTTTTTT
TRBD2	TRBV4-1	TRBJ2-7	many	CASSQEVSSGGYEQYF	TGCGCCAGCAGCCAAGAGGTCTCTAGCGGGGGATACGAGCAGTACTTC
NA	TRBV4-1	TRBJ1-2	many	CASSQSRQVANYGYTF	TGCGCCAGCAGCCAAAGTCGGCAGGTTGCTAACTATGGCTACACCTTC
NA	TRBV10-3	TRBJ1-2	many	CAISVAVRGGYGYTF	TGTGCCATCAGTGTGGCGGTGCGGGGCGGCTATGGCTACACCTTC
NA	TRBV5-5	TRBJ1-1	many	CASTPFAVKENTEAFF	TGTGCCAGCACCCCATTCGCGGTCAAGGAGAACACTGAAGCTTTCTTT
TRBD1	TRBV2	TRBJ1-2	many	CASRTPGQNYGYTF	TGTGCCAGCAGGACCCCGGGACAGAACTATGGCTACACCTTC
TRBD1	TRBV29-1	TRBJ1-1	many	CSVAEGASEAFF	TGCAGCGTTGCGGAGGGGGCTTCTGAAGCTTTCTTT
NA	TRBV19	TRBJ2-5	many	CASSIGARQETQYF	TGTGCCAGTAGTATAGGGGCCAGACAAGAGACCCAGTACTTC
NA	TRBV27	TRBJ1-3	many	CASSANSDSGNTIYF	TGTGCCAGCAGTGCTAATAGCGACTCTGGAAACACCATATATTTT
NA	TRBV23-1	TRBJ2-6	few	CASRPSQCSGSGANVLTF	TGCGCCAGCAGACCCTCACAATGTTCGGGGTCCGGGGCCAACGTCCTGACTTTC
NA	TRBV6-4	TRBJ1-1	many	CASSVGGPLIF	TGTGCCAGCAGTGTAGGAGGGCCCTTAATCTTT
NA	TRBV19	TRBJ2-5	NA	CASSIPGDILEETQYF	TGTGCCAGTAGTATACCCGGGGACATCCTCGAGGAGACCCAGTACTTC
TRBD1	TRBV5-6	TRBJ2-7	NA	CASSWDRGSYEQYF	TGTGCCAGCAGCTGGGACAGGGGCTCCTACGAGCAGTACTTC
NA	TRBV11-1	TRBJ2-7	many	CASSLQQASSSYEQYF	TGTGCCAGCAGCCTCCAACAGGCTTCAAGCTCCTACGAGCAGTACTTC
NA	TRBV15	TRBJ1-1	NA	CATSRDYAGTEAFF	TGTGCCACCAGCAGAGATTATGCAGGAACTGAAGCTTTCTTT